The TCR beta chain under discussion was sequenced for a study of cytomegalovirus exposure and HLA in healthy donors. Amplification used 60 Vbeta primers and 13 Jbeta primers. The assay was immunoSEQ multiplex PCR, and TCRdb's table has in-frame clones only and misses some. The sample has approximately 200,000 clones; around 83% are singletons. Whole-study results and caveats: Presence/absence analyses treated sequencing depth as roughly uniform across donors. Cytomegalovirus status was reportedly diagnosed by the classifier with high sensitivity and specificity.

Healthy people donating bone marrow made up the donors. Comment on this clone: The antigen is not known.

CDR3 length: 14 amino acids. In germline, CDR1 is LGHNA, CDR2 YSLEER. Trimming took off 1 base at V and 6 bases at J, with 7 bases between the two ends. The sample consisted of PBMCs. The V gene is TRBV4-3, the J gene TRBJ1-6, with no clear D. The source of this sequence is a girl under 18 in good health and CMV-seronegative. This chain's CDR3 is CASSQGRGNSPLHF. The CDR3 DNA is TGCGCCAGCAGCCAAGGACGGGGTAATTCACCCCTCCACTTT.